The entry that follows covers one TCR beta chain sequence. What it binds is not known. CDR1 is MNHEY, CDR2 SMNVEV, per germline (reference sequence). The CDR3 runs to 14 residues. V lost 5 bases to trimming and J lost 1 base; unmatched junction nucleotides: 5. Primers for the PCR totalled 60 Vbeta and 13 Jbeta. Method: immunoSEQ multiplex PCR; TCRdb's copy keeps in-frame clones and lacks some. The sample holds about 160,000 clones, 80% seen once. The record originates from a study of cytomegalovirus exposure and HLA in healthy donors. The overall study: In an early release, HLA-typed donors contributed approximately 82 million unique TCR sequences. Overall study results and limits: Specific recognition of CMV antigens was confirmed in vitro for a few chains (all CMV-associated).

The receptor's source is a man aged 25 to 45 in good health and CMV-seronegative. The source material was PBMCs. The chain employs TRBV27 and TRBJ2-7; 7 bases agree with TRBD1. This chain's CDR3 is CASSPQGVSYEQYF. In DNA, the CDR3 is TGTGCCAGCAGTCCCCAGGGGGTTTCCTACGAGCAGTACTTC.